Reported below is one TCR beta chain. What it recognizes is unknown. The PCR made use of 60 Vbeta and 13 Jbeta primers. Profiling relied on immunoSEQ multiplex PCR, and the TCRdb table lists in-frame clones only, not all of them. Of 150,000 to 200,000 clones in the sample, roughly 68% are singletons; the top ten hold 1.5% to 2%. This entry comes from a study of cytomegalovirus exposure and HLA in healthy donors. Study details: Early on, a data release was issued that held tens of millions of unique TCRs from HLA-typed donors.

V dropped 3 bases and J dropped 7; count of bases not matched to a gene: 9. The CDR3 has 14 residues. Germline loops: CDR1 SQVTM, CDR2 ANQGSEA. Findings and caveats of the study: Reportedly, a later analysis found an Asian-associated ancestry cluster had fewer N-insertions than the approximately 700-donor mean. Most subjects' HLA-A and HLA-B alleles were reportedly predicted from TCR beta sequences. Later on, an analysis found that several of the most significant clusters appeared to be linked to common viral pathogens, which included parvovirus B19.

The V call is TRBV29-1, the J call TRBJ1-2, with TRBD1 matching over 9 bases. This clonotype originated in a woman in her 30s in good health and CMV-seronegative. The sequenced sample consisted of PBMCs. CDR3 nucleotide sequence: TGCAGCGTTGACCGAGGACAGGGGAATGGTGGCTACACCTTC. It yields the protein CSVDRGQGNGGYTF.